The rows below give T cell receptor beta chains drawn from one sample of a study of T and B cells in COVID-19 patients. TCRdb re-derived calls from the multiplex PCR reads in MiXCR, one entry per CDR3 protein. Seen here are 3,500 to 4,500 distinct CDR3 sequences, about 25% observed once, and the top ten hold approximately 21%. Sequencing was carried out using blood. All receptors derive from a human donor with active COVID-19. The CDR3 runs from the conserved cysteine through the conserved F or W. The order of the fields is V gene, J gene, D gene, clone size, CDR3 protein, CDR3 DNA. The D gene is left open where the match is weak. Clone size appears in some rows only: once, few, many, or a class for an expanded clone.

TRBV20-1	TRBJ1-2	NA	NA	CSASWDLSTTNYGYTF	TGCAGTGCTAGTTGGGACCTATCGACTACTAACTATGGCTACACCTTC
TRBV19	TRBJ1-1	NA	medium-sized	CASSIDRSTMNTEAFF	TGTGCCAGTAGTATAGACCGAAGCACGATGAACACTGAAGCTTTCTTT
TRBV18	TRBJ2-2	TRBD1	medium-sized	CASSPIGQGRAGELFF	TGTGCCAGCTCACCAATCGGACAGGGGAGAGCCGGGGAGCTGTTTTTT
TRBV19	TRBJ1-4	TRBD1	medium-sized	CASSIQTGPNEKLFF	TGTGCCAGTAGTATCCAGACAGGGCCAAATGAAAAACTGTTTTTT
TRBV20-1	TRBJ2-1	TRBD2	NA	CSAQSVAGGGLF	TGCAGTGCTCAATCCGTAGCGGGGGGGGGGCTCTTC
TRBV5-6	TRBJ1-3	NA	NA	CASSPSEDTISGNTIYF	TGTGCCAGCAGCCCCTCCGAGGACACCATCTCTGGAAACACCATATATTTT
TRBV6-6	TRBJ2-7	NA	few	CASSYGLILPEQYF	TGTGCCAGCAGTTACGGTCTGATACTGCCCGAGCAGTACTTC
TRBV19	TRBJ2-7	TRBD1	medium-sized	CASSISGTGSEQYF	TGTGCCAGTAGTATTTCCGGGACAGGGTCCGAGCAGTACTTC
TRBV6-5	TRBJ1-5	NA	medium-sized	CASRNRGNQPQHF	TGTGCCAGCAGGAATCGGGGGAATCAGCCCCAGCATTTT
TRBV6-1	TRBJ2-1	NA	medium-sized	CASKYSYNEQFF	TGTGCCAGCAAATATTCCTACAATGAGCAGTTCTTC
TRBV11-2	TRBJ1-3	NA	NA	CASSWSSGAGNTIYF	TGTGCCAGCAGTTGGTCATCGGGGGCTGGAAACACCATATATTTT
TRBV6-5	TRBJ2-7	NA	NA	CASSLGKGGDYEQNF	TGTGCCAGCAGTTTAGGTAAGGGAGGAGACTACGAGCAGAACTTC
TRBV5-1	TRBJ1-4	NA	NA	CASSLMGGSGEKLFF	TGCGCCAGCAGCTTAATGGGGGGGAGTGGTGAAAAACTGTTTTTT
TRBV6-6	TRBJ2-2	NA	medium-sized	CASSRQADTGELFF	TGTGCCAGCAGCCGACAGGCCGATACCGGGGAGCTGTTTTTT
TRBV7-2	TRBJ2-3	NA	NA	CASSLAGGTDTQYF	TGTGCCAGCAGCTTAGCGGGCGGGACAGATACGCAGTATTTT
TRBV19	TRBJ2-2	NA	large	CASRTTGELFF	TGTGCCAGTAGGACGACCGGGGAGCTGTTTTTT
TRBV12-3/TRBV12-4	TRBJ1-1	NA	few	CASTTLTSTEAFF	TGTGCCAGCACTACCCTTACTTCCACTGAAGCTTTCTTT
TRBV20-1	TRBJ1-4	NA	medium-sized	CSARDSLTEKLFF	TGCAGTGCTAGGGACAGCCTGACCGAAAAACTGTTTTTT
TRBV30	TRBJ1-5	NA	NA	CAWSGDPNQPQHF	TGTGCCTGGAGTGGGGACCCCAATCAGCCCCAGCATTTT
TRBV11-2	TRBJ2-3	TRBD2	few	CASSFGLEGDTQYF	TGTGCCAGCAGCTTCGGACTAGAAGGAGATACGCAGTATTTT
TRBV7-9	TRBJ2-3	NA	medium-sized	CASSLVGTDTQYF	TGTGCCAGCAGCTTAGTAGGTACAGATACGCAGTATTTT
TRBV28	TRBJ2-1	TRBD2	NA	CASSLREGRNEQFF	TGTGCCAGCAGTTTGCGGGAGGGCCGAAATGAGCAGTTCTTC
TRBV5-1	TRBJ2-3	NA	many	CASSLWPSADTQYF	TGCGCCAGCAGCTTGTGGCCTAGCGCAGATACGCAGTATTTT
TRBV24-1	TRBJ2-3	NA	NA	CATSVLFAQGGTDTQYF	TGTGCCACCAGTGTCCTTTTCGCCCAGGGCGGAACAGATACGCAGTATTTT
TRBV6-5	TRBJ2-7	NA	medium-sized	CASSTGREAEQYF	TGTGCCAGCAGTACAGGTCGCGAGGCCGAGCAGTACTTC
TRBV29-1	TRBJ2-7	TRBD1	large	CSVGQDYEQYF	TGCAGCGTGGGACAGGACTACGAGCAGTACTTC
TRBV12-3/TRBV12-4	TRBJ2-1	TRBD1	medium-sized	CASSPGTGEGNEQFF	TGTGCCAGCAGTCCCGGGACAGGGGAAGGAAATGAGCAGTTCTTC
TRBV5-1	TRBJ2-2	NA	few	CASSLGGRGAGELFF	TGCGCCAGCAGCTTAGGGGGCCGGGGGGCCGGGGAGCTGTTTTTT
TRBV6-2/TRBV6-3	TRBJ2-3	NA	medium-sized	CASSPTEDTQYF	TGTGCCAGCAGTCCTACCGAAGATACGCAGTATTTT
TRBV6-1	TRBJ2-3	NA	medium-sized	CASSRVGGITDTQYF	TGTGCCAGCAGTCGAGTGGGCGGGATCACAGATACGCAGTATTTT
TRBV19	TRBJ2-1	TRBD2	NA	CASSGGLAGAESLTNEQFF	TGTGCCAGTAGTGGGGGACTAGCGGGAGCCGAATCGTTGACCAATGAGCAGTTCTTC
TRBV30	TRBJ1-5	NA	medium-sized	CAWSPGVQPQHF	TGTGCCTGGTCTCCAGGGGTTCAGCCCCAGCATTTT
TRBV12-3/TRBV12-4	TRBJ2-1	NA	NA	CASSPQGPYNEQFF	TGTGCCAGCAGTCCCCAGGGGCCCTACAATGAGCAGTTCTTC
TRBV5-1	TRBJ2-5	NA	few	CASRSLRGEETQYF	TGCGCCAGCAGATCTCTCAGGGGGGAAGAGACCCAGTACTTC
TRBV19	TRBJ1-4	NA	medium-sized	CASQGSDKVLFF	TGTGCCAGTCAAGGTTCAGACAAGGTCCTGTTTTTT
TRBV5-4	TRBJ2-2	TRBD2	once	CASSAVTSAELFF	TGTGCCAGCAGCGCCGTGACTAGCGCCGAGCTGTTTTTT
TRBV6-6	TRBJ1-5	NA	NA	CASRPGDHQPQHF	TGTGCCAGCAGGCCCGGGGATCATCAGCCCCAGCATTTT
TRBV27	TRBJ2-5	TRBD2	medium-sized	CASQVAGGETQYF	TGTGCCAGCCAAGTAGCGGGGGGAGAGACCCAGTACTTC
TRBV20-1	TRBJ2-3	TRBD2	NA	CSAVDWTSGGDTQYF	TGCAGTGCTGTTGACTGGACTAGCGGGGGAGATACGCAGTATTTT
TRBV6-5	TRBJ2-7	NA	medium-sized	CASSPGGLSYEQYF	TGTGCCAGCAGTCCTGGGGGGCTGTCCTACGAGCAGTACTTC
TRBV29-1	TRBJ2-7	NA	large	CSVDEVGLGYEQYF	TGCAGCGTGGACGAAGTAGGCTTAGGCTACGAGCAGTACTTC
TRBV6-2/TRBV6-3	TRBJ1-1	NA	few	CASSSWAGKNTEAFF	TGTGCCAGCAGCTCTTGGGCAGGGAAGAACACTGAAGCTTTCTTT
TRBV19	TRBJ2-3	NA	medium-sized	CASSYIVGTDTQYF	TGTGCCAGTAGTTATATCGTCGGCACAGATACGCAGTATTTT
TRBV7-6	TRBJ2-5	NA	medium-sized	CASSLGAGGEETQYF	TGTGCCAGCAGCTTAGGGGCTGGAGGGGAAGAGACCCAGTACTTC
TRBV14	TRBJ1-3	NA	medium-sized	CASSQGSGNTIYF	TGTGCCAGCAGCCAGGGCTCTGGAAACACCATATATTTT
TRBV7-6	TRBJ1-6	TRBD1	medium-sized	CASSLQLQGALNSPLHF	TGTGCCAGCAGCTTGCAATTGCAGGGGGCATTGAATTCACCCCTCCACTTT
TRBV27	TRBJ2-2	TRBD1	once	CASKVAGTGGSGELFF	TGTGCCAGCAAAGTGGCCGGGACAGGGGGTTCCGGGGAGCTGTTTTTT
TRBV19	TRBJ1-1	NA	medium-sized	CASSIRGTEAFF	TGTGCCAGTAGTATCAGGGGTACTGAAGCTTTCTTT
TRBV19	TRBJ1-2	TRBD1	NA	CASSLGPGQGSDYGYTF	TGTGCCAGTAGTCTTGGGCCGGGACAGGGCTCGGACTATGGCTACACCTTC
TRBV6-5	TRBJ2-7	TRBD1	NA	CASSSGQGALDEQYF	TGTGCCAGCAGCTCAGGACAGGGGGCGCTGGACGAGCAGTACTTC
TRBV6-2/TRBV6-3	TRBJ1-5	NA	few	CASSYEWDGFNQPQHF	TGTGCCAGCAGTTACGAGTGGGACGGTTTCAATCAGCCCCAGCATTTT
TRBV28	TRBJ1-1	NA	few	CASSLSSPYEAFF	TGTGCCAGCAGTTTATCTTCGCCGTATGAAGCTTTCTTT
TRBV4-2	TRBJ2-2	NA	NA	CASSQEGPWGGSAGELFF	TGTGCCAGCAGCCAAGAAGGCCCATGGGGGGGCTCTGCCGGGGAGCTGTTTTTT
TRBV6-1	TRBJ2-2	NA	many	CASSEFPPPHFSSNTGELFF	TGTGCCAGCAGTGAATTTCCCCCCCCGCATTTTTCCTCGAACACCGGGGAGCTGTTTTTT
TRBV6-5	TRBJ2-7	NA	NA	CASSVGAGYEQYF	TGTGCCAGCAGCGTTGGGGCAGGGTACGAGCAGTACTTC
TRBV2	TRBJ1-4	NA	NA	CASSEWEKLFF	TGTGCCAGCAGTGAGTGGGAAAAACTGTTTTTT